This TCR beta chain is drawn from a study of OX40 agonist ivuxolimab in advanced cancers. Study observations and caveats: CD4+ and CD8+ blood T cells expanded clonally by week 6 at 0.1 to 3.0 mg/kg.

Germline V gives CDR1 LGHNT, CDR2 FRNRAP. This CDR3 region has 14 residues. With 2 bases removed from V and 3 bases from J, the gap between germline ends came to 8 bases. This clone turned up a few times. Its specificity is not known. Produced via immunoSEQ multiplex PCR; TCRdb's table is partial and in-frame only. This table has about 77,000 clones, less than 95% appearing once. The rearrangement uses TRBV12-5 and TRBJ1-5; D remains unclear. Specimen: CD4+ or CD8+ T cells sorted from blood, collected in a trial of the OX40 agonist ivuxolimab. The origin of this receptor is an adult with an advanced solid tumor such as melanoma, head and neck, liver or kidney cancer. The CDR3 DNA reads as TGTGCTAGTGGTTTGTGGTCAGACAATCAGCCCCAGCATTTT. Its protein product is CASGLWSDNQPQHF.